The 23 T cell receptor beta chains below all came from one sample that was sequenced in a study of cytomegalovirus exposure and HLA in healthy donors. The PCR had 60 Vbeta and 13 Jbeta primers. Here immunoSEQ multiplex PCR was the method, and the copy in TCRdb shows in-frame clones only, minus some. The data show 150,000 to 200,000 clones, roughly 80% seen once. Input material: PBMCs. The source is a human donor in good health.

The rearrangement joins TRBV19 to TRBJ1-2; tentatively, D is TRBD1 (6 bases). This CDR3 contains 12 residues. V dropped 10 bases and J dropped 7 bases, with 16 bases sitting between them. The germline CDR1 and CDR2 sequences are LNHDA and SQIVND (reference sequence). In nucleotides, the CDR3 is TGTGCCATACAGGGTTTCAGCGGTGGCTACACCTTC. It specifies CAIQGFSGGYTF.

CDR3 nucleotides: TGTGCCAGCAGTTTAACCGGGACAAGTCACACAGATACGCAGTATTTT. Protein product: CASSLTGTSHTDTQYF. The rearrangement uses TRBV27 and TRBJ2-3, with D perhaps TRBD1 (6 bases). CDR3 length: 16 residues. CDR1 is MNHEY and CDR2 is SMNVEV in the germline V gene (reference sequence). V dropped 2 bases and J dropped 2 bases, with 14 bases sitting between them.

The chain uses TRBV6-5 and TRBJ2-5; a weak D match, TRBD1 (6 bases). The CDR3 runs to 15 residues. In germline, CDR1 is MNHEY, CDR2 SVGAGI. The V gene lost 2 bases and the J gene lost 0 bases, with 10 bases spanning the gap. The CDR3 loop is CASSYGGPYQETQYF. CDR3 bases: TGTGCCAGCAGTTACGGGGGCCCCTACCAAGAGACCCAGTACTTC.

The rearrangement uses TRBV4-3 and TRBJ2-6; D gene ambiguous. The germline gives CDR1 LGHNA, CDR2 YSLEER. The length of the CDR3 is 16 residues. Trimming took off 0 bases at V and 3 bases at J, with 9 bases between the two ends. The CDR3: CASSQDFEIGANVLTF. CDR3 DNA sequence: TGCGCCAGCAGCCAAGATTTCGAGATTGGGGCCAACGTCCTGACTTTC.

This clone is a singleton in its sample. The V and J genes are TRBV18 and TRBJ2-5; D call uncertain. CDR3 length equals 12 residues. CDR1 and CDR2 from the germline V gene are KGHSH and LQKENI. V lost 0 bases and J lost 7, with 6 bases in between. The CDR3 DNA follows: TGTGCCAGCTCACCACCCCCCGGGACCCAGTACTTC. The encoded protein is CASSPPPGTQYF.

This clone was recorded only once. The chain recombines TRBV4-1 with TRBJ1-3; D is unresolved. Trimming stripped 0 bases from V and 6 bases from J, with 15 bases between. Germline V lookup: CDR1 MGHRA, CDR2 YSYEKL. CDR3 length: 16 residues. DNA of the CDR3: TGCGCCAGCAGCCAAGATTGGGGAGTGGCGGCAAACACCATATATTTT. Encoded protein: CASSQDWGVAANTIYF.

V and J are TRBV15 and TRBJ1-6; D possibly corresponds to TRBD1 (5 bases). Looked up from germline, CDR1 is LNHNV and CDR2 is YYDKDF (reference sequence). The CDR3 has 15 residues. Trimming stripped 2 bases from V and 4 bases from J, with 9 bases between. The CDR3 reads CATSRHRNYNSPLHF. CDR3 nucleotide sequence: TGTGCCACCAGCAGACACAGGAATTATAATTCACCCCTCCACTTT.

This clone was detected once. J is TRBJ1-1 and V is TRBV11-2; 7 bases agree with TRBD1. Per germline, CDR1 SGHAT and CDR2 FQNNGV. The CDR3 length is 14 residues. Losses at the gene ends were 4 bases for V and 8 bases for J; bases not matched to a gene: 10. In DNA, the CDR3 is TGTGCCAGCAGCTGGACAGGCGGCGGGACAGAAGCTTTCTTT. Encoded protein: CASSWTGGGTEAFF.

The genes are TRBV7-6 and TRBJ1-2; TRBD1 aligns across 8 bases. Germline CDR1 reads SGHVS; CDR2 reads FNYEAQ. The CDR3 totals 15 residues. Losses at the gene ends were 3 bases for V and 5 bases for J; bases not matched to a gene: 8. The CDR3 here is CASSFEPGTGYGYTF. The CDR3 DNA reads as TGTGCCAGCAGCTTCGAACCCGGGACAGGTTATGGCTACACCTTC.

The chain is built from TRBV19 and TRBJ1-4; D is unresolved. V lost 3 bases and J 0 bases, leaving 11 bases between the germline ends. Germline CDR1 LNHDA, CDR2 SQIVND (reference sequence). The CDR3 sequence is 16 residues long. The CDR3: CASSISLFATNEKLFF. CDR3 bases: TGTGCCAGTAGTATTAGCTTATTTGCAACTAATGAAAAACTGTTTTTT.

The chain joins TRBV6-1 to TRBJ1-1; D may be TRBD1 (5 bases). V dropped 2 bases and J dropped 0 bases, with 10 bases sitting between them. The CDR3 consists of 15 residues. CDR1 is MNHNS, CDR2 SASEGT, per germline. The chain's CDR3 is CASSEYWGVNTEAFF. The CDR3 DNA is TGTGCCAGCAGTGAATATTGGGGCGTGAACACTGAAGCTTTCTTT.

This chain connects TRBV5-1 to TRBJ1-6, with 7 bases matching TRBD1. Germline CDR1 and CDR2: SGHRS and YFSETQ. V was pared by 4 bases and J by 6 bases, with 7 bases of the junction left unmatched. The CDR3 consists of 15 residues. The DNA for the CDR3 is TGCGCCAGCAGCGTCGGACAGGATTTTAATTCACCCCTCCACTTT. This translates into CASSVGQDFNSPLHF.

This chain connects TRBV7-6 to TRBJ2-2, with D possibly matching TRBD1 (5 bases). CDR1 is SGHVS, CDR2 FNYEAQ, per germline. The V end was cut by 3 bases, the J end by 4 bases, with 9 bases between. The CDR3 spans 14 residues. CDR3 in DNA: TGTGCCAGCAGCTTGTCTGGGGCCACCGGGGAGCTGTTTTTT. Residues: CASSLSGATGELFF.

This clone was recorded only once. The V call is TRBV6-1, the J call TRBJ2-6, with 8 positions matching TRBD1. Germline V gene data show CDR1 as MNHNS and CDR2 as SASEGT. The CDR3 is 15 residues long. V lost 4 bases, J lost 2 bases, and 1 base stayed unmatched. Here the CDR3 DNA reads TGTGCCAGCAGTGTACAGGGGGCTGGGGCCAACGTCCTGACTTTC. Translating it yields CASSVQGAGANVLTF.

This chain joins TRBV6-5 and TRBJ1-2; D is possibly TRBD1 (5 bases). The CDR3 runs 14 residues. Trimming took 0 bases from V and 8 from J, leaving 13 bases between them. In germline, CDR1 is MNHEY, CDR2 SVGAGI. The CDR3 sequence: CASSYSAGGRGYTF. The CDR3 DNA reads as TGTGCCAGCAGTTACTCGGCGGGGGGGAGGGGCTACACCTTC.

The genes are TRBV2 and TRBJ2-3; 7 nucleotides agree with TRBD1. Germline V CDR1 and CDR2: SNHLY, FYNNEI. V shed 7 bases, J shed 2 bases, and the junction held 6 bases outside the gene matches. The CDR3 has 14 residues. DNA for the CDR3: TGTGCCAGCACCGAGGGGGCTCCCACAGATACGCAGTATTTT. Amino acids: CASTEGAPTDTQYF.

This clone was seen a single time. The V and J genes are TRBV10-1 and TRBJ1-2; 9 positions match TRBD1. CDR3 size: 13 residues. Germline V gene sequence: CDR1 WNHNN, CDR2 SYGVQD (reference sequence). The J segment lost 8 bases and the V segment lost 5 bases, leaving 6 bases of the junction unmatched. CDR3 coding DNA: TGCGCCAGCAGTTCCGGGACAGGGCTCGGCTACACCTTC. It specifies CASSSGTGLGYTF.

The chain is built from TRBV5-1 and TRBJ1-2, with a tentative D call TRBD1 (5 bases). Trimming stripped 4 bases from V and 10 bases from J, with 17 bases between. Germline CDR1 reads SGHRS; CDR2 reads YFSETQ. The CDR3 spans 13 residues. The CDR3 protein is CASSLGTGGAYTF. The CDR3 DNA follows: TGCGCCAGCAGCCTAGGAACTGGAGGGGCCTACACCTTC.

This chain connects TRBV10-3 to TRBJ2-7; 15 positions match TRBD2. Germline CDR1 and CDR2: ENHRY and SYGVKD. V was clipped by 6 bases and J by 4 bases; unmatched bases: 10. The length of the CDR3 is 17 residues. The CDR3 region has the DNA TGTGCCATCAGCGGGCCGGGACTAGCGGGGGGAGTATACGAGCAGTACTTC. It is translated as CAISGPGLAGGVYEQYF.

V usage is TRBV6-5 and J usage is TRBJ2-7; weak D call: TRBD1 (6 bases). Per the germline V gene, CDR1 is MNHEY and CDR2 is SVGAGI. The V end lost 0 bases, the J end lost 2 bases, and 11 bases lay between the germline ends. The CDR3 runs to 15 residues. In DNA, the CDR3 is TGTGCCAGCAGTTACTCGGGACACCATCCCTACGAGCAGTACTTC. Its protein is CASSYSGHHPYEQYF.

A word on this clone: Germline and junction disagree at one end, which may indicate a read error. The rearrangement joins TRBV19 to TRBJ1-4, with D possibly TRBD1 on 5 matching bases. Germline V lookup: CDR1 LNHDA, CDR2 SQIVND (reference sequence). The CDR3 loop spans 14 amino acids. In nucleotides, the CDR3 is TGTGCCAGTAGTGTAGACAGTACACGTGAAAAACTGTTTTTT. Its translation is CASSVDSTREKLFF.

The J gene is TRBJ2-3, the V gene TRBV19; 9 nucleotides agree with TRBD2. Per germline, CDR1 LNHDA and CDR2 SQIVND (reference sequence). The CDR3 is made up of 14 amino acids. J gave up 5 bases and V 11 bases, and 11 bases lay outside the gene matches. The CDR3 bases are TGTGCCTCCATGGGCGGGGGGGCCGGAGATACGCAGTATTTT. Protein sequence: CASMGGGAGDTQYF. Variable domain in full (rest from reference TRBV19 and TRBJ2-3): DGGITQSPKYLFRKEGQNVTLSCEQNLNHDAMYWYRQDPGQGLRLIYYSQIVNDFQKGDIAEGYSVSREKKESFPLTVTSAQKNPTAFYLCASMGGGAGDTQYFGPGTRLTVL.

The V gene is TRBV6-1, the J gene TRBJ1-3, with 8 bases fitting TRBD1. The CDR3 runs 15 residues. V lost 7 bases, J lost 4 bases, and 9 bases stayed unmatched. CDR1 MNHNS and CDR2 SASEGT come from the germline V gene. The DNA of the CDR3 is TGTGCCAGCACCTATCAGGGGGCCACGGGAAACACCATATATTTT. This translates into CASTYQGATGNTIYF.